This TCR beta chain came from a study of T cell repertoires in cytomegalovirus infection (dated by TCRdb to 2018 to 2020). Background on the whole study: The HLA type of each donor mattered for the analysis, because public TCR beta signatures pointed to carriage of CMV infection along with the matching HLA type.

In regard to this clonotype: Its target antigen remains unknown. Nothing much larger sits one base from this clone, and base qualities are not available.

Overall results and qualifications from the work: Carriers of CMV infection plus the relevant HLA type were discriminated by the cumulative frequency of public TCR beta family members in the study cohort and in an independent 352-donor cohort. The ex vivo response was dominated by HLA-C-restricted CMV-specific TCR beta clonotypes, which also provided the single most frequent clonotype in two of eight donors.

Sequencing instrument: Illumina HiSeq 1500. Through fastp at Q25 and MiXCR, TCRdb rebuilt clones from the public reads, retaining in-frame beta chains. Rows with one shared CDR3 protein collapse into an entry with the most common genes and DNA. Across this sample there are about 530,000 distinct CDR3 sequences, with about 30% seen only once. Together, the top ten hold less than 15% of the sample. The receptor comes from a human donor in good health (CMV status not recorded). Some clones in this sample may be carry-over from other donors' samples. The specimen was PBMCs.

The CDR3 protein is CASVEQRSGNTIYF. The nucleotides are TGTGCTAGTGTTGAGCAGCGCTCTGGAAACACCATATATTTT. The chain joins TRBV12-5 to TRBJ1-3; confidence is insufficient to name the D gene. Reading the germline V gene gives CDR1 LGHNT and CDR2 FRNRAP. The CDR3 starts with the cysteine, ends with the phenylalanine, and has 14 residues. Here the CDR3 DNA is all that survives: 42 bases in frame from base 1. Between the V and J ends, shortened by 7 bases and 0 bases respectively, the junction contains 10 bases.